This TCR beta chain appears in the sequencing data of a study of T-cell memory formation after mild COVID-19. Study-level background: The study found TCR clusters largely donor specific. Whole-study results and caveats: Later expanders leaned toward CD4+, whereas clones contracting from day 15 to 85 were balanced CD4/CD8. The authors did not confirm SARS-CoV-2 specificity of second-wave clones peaking day 37. Several responding clones turned up in pre-infection memory, indicating that cross-reactive memory may have taken part.

V lost 6 bases to trimming and J lost 0 bases, with 11 bases between them. The CDR3 runs 15 residues. About this clonotype: Its target is not known.

TCRdb independently ran MiXCR on the 5' RACE reads; one entry per CDR3 protein. The sample includes 350,000 or so distinct CDR3 sequences, under 25% seen only once; the top ten take roughly an eighth. The source of this sequence is an adult woman who had mild COVID-19 (a few samples of this study predate the infection). Cell type and time point are not known. The V gene is TRBV6-7, the J gene TRBJ2-2; D uncertain. TRBV6-7 falls under the ORF class, with uncertain function. The sample taken for sequencing was PBMCs or a T cell subset sorted from them (not recorded which). For the CDR3, the DNA is TGTGCCAGCAGAAGGGTCGGGTCGAACACCGGGGAGCTGTTTTTT. It yields the protein CASRRVGSNTGELFF.